A single T cell receptor (beta chain) is shown here with its context. There are 16 residues in the CDR3. CDR1 is SGHTA and CDR2 is FQGNSA in the germline V gene. The V gene end was trimmed by 5 bases and the J gene end by 5 bases; junction bases not matched to a gene: 9. The data originate from a study of T cell changes during pregnancy in multiple sclerosis. The assay was immunoSEQ multiplex PCR, and TCRdb's table has in-frame clones only and misses some. The sample lists 90,000 or so clones, 85% to 95% occurring once. The sequence was collected from a female donor in good health, enrolled as a control in a pregnancy study. This sequence joins TRBV7-2 and TRBJ2-1, with 10 nucleotides matching TRBD2. The source material was peripheral blood, sampled after pregnancy. The CDR3 reads CASSSPGLARHNEQFF. The CDR3 bases are TGTGCCAGCAGCAGCCCGGGACTAGCGCGACACAATGAGCAGTTCTTC.